This entry concerns a single T cell receptor (beta chain). Which antigen it targets is not known. No quality values exist for individual bases; no much larger clone is one base distant. Each collaborating institution followed its own protocols to collect whole blood in K2EDTA tubes. For TCRbeta analysis, collaborator samples were shipped as frozen whole blood, as isolated PBMCs, or as DNA extracted from either sample type. These data are taken from a study of blood T cell repertoires in COVID-19 (dated by TCRdb to about 2020). Broadly, across the study: Samples from collaborators originated in the United States, Italy and Spain and spanned both the acute and convalescent phases of COVID-19. The prospective study material was composed of cDNA or gDNA derived from T cells, B-cell-depleted T cells, or PBMCs. The dataset comprised deeply sampled blood TCRbeta repertoires from subjects exposed to, actively infected with, or recovered from COVID-19. The repertoires were made available in a free public database intended to serve as a resource for research on the immune response to SARS-CoV-2. The samples were drawn from two sources: the first 160 participants of the ongoing ImmuneRACE study, and 1,254 subjects contributed by 6 global collaborators. The sample metadata nearly always contained a de-identified subject ID, COVID-19 status, age in years and sex. HLA class I and class II types, where available, came from metadata supplied by the sample provider rather than from assay-based typing.

The immunoSEQ Assay, a bias-controlled multiplex PCR, was used to amplify TCRbeta CDR3 regions from genomic DNA. Per the original workflow: Nucleated cell counts per sample were estimated from amplification of reference gene primers within the assay. To quantify the absolute abundance of each unique TCRbeta CDR3 rearrangement, sequence reads were collapsed and filtered. For each sample, productive Simpson clonality was calculated as the square root of Simpson's diversity index across productive rearrangements. TCRdb stores this immuneACCESS table with in-frame sequences only. Part of the clones is absent; in the studies checked, under half of the shortfall reflects unresolved V genes, and no reason is known for the rest. V and J calls and clone size are copied from that table; D and trimming were computed from the DNA. Counted in this sample were approximately 11,000 clones; around nine tenths of them appeared once. The ten largest clonotypes hold under 6% of the sample.

Trimming takes 2 bases from V and 4 bases from J, and the germline ends sit 6 bases apart. Per the germline V gene, SGHNT is the CDR1 and YENEEA is the CDR2. Including cysteine and phenylalanine, the CDR3 has 12 amino acids. The only DNA kept is the CDR3, 36 bases in frame from the first base. Study-level results and caveats: Clinical and demographic metadata were provided uncurated, with the amount varying by source and participant.

The sequence links TRBV11-3 to TRBJ2-7; TRBD2 could be the D gene, as 5 bases match. Sequencing was done on a sample of peripheral blood. This clonotype originated in a human donor in a cohort sampled during active COVID-19. The sequence in DNA is TGTGCCAGCAGCTTAAGCGGTTACGAGCAGTACTTC. This yields the protein CASSLSGYEQYF.